Listed below are T cell receptor beta chains from one sample, sequenced in a study of post-analysis software for immune sequencing data. TCRdb processed the PCR reads anew with MiXCR; each CDR3 protein has one entry. The sample holds approximately 350,000 distinct CDR3 sequences; about a third are singletons and the top ten take roughly 13%. The sample taken for sequencing was blood. Receptor source: a girl aged 5-17 years with multiple sclerosis. Each CDR3 is given with its conserved first and last residue. D genes are given only for firm matches. Size values are once, few and many counts, or a class for expanded clones, and some rows have none.

j_call d_call clone_size v_call cdr3_aa cdr3_nt
TRBJ1-2 TRBD1 NA TRBV11-2 CASSLDFRGQGTYGYTF TGTGCCAGCAGCCTCGACTTTAGGGGACAGGGAACCTATGGCTACACCTTC
TRBJ2-5 NA NA TRBV7-2 CASSLGRAEETQYF TGTGCCAGCAGCTTGGGTCGGGCGGAAGAGACCCAGTACTTC
TRBJ2-7 NA few TRBV2 CAGKTETYEQYF TGTGCCGGGAAGACAGAAACCTACGAGCAGTACTTC
TRBJ2-7 NA NA TRBV29-1 CSVEGLQSPSPYEQYF TGCAGCGTTGAAGGTTTACAATCCCCCAGCCCCTACGAGCAGTACTTC
TRBJ2-5 NA NA TRBV4-3 CASSQGLAATQETQYF TGCGCCAGCAGCCAAGGATTGGCAGCCACACAAGAGACCCAGTACTTC
TRBJ1-4 TRBD1 NA TRBV7-2 CASSLETGGYPNEKLFF TGTGCCAGCAGCTTAGAGACAGGGGGCTACCCTAATGAAAAACTGTTTTTT
TRBJ1-5 NA NA TRBV12-3/TRBV12-4 CASSFLRNQPQHF TGTGCCAGCTCCTTCTTGCGCAATCAGCCCCAGCATTTT
TRBJ2-5 TRBD2 few TRBV20-1 CSARRPSGGLLGKETQYF TGCAGTGCTAGACGCCCTAGCGGGGGGCTTTTGGGGAAAGAGACCCAGTACTTC
TRBJ2-7 NA NA TRBV5-1 CASSTDHEQYF TGCGCCAGCAGCACGGACCACGAGCAGTACTTC
TRBJ1-2 TRBD1 few TRBV5-1 CASSSVGQGVIGYTF TGCGCCAGCAGCTCGGTTGGACAGGGGGTAATTGGCTACACCTTC
TRBJ1-2 NA many TRBV27 CASSPQDPIYGYTF TGTGCCAGCAGTCCCCAGGACCCTATTTATGGCTACACCTTC
TRBJ1-2 NA NA TRBV7-9 CASSLGSRANYGYTF TGTGCCAGCAGCTTAGGGAGCCGAGCTAACTATGGCTACACCTTC
TRBJ2-7 TRBD1 NA TRBV7-3 CASSLFSGGNLGEQYF TGTGCCAGCAGCTTATTTTCAGGGGGCAACCTAGGAGAGCAGTACTTC
TRBJ2-7 NA NA TRBV14 CASSQDVGISYEQYF TGTGCCAGCAGCCAAGATGTAGGGATCTCCTACGAGCAGTACTTC
TRBJ2-1 TRBD2 few TRBV7-2 CASSYQGLAGVDEQFF TGTGCCAGCAGCTACCAGGGACTAGCGGGGGTGGATGAGCAGTTCTTC
TRBJ2-2 TRBD2 NA TRBV11-2 CASSLQGLQNTGELFF TGTGCCAGCAGCTTACAGGGACTACAGAACACCGGGGAGCTGTTTTTT
TRBJ2-7 NA few TRBV6-2/TRBV6-3 CASTIGQWLYEQYF TGTGCCAGCACCATTGGGCAGTGGTTGTACGAGCAGTACTTC
TRBJ2-7 TRBD1 few TRBV6-5 CASSPRTGAYEQYF TGTGCCAGCAGCCCCCGGACAGGGGCCTACGAGCAGTACTTC
TRBJ2-1 NA NA TRBV2 CASEGNEQFF TGTGCCAGCGAGGGGAATGAGCAGTTCTTC
TRBJ2-7 NA NA TRBV6-1 CASRSRGGPISYEQYF TGTGCCAGCAGATCCCGAGGGGGGCCAATATCCTACGAGCAGTACTTC
TRBJ2-7 TRBD2 few TRBV28 CASSFRGLANYEQYF TGTGCCAGCAGTTTTCGGGGACTAGCGAACTACGAGCAGTACTTC
TRBJ1-2 TRBD1 few TRBV27 CASSSWTGDGYGYTF TGTGCCAGCAGTTCCTGGACAGGGGACGGCTATGGCTACACCTTC
TRBJ2-1 TRBD2 few TRBV4-3 CASSAWGGMNEQFF TGCGCCAGCAGCGCCTGGGGGGGGATGAATGAGCAGTTCTTC
TRBJ2-7 NA NA TRBV7-2 CASSLAFTRLYSYEQYF TGTGCCAGCAGCTTAGCCTTCACGAGGCTCTACTCCTACGAGCAGTACTTC
TRBJ2-7 NA few TRBV5-5 CASSLERTEAYEQYF TGTGCCAGCAGCTTGGAGCGGACAGAGGCCTACGAGCAGTACTTC
TRBJ1-2 NA NA TRBV7-8 CASSSERWGANYGYTF TGTGCCAGCAGCTCTGAACGTTGGGGGGCTAACTATGGCTACACCTTC
TRBJ1-2 NA few TRBV12-3/TRBV12-4 CASSLVGGNYGYTF TGTGCCAGCAGTTTAGTGGGGGGGAACTATGGCTACACCTTC
TRBJ1-2 NA few TRBV5-1 CASSWGDDSNYGYTF TGCGCCAGCAGCTGGGGGGACGACTCTAACTATGGCTACACCTTC
TRBJ1-2 TRBD1 NA TRBV6-6 CASSPRTGGEGNGYTF TGTGCCAGCAGCCCTCGGACAGGGGGCGAGGGGAATGGCTACACCTTC
TRBJ1-2 TRBD1 NA TRBV12-3/TRBV12-4 CASIPGQGLGGYTF TGTGCCAGCATCCCGGGACAGGGCCTTGGGGGCTACACCTTC
TRBJ2-5 TRBD1 NA TRBV11-2 CASSLSWGQGKDEQYF TGTGCCAGCAGCTTATCTTGGGGACAGGGGAAGGATGAGCAGTACTTC
TRBJ2-4 NA NA TRBV4-1 CASSQDSGIQYF TGCGCCAGCAGCCAAGATTCAGGCATTCAGTACTTC
TRBJ2-3 TRBD2 NA TRBV7-8 CASSSRRAGGPTDTQYF TGTGCCAGCAGCTCCCGCAGGGCGGGGGGCCCCACAGATACGCAGTATTTT
TRBJ2-3 NA few TRBV3-1 CASSQYKGGIHTQYF TGTGCCAGCAGCCAGTACAAAGGTGGCATCCATACGCAGTATTTT
TRBJ1-1 NA NA TRBV20-1 CSASRQGGTEAFF TGCAGTGCGAGCCGGCAGGGAGGCACTGAAGCTTTCTTT
TRBJ2-5 TRBD2 many TRBV6-5 CASSYLPSGGHKTQYF TGTGCCAGCAGTTACCTCCCTAGCGGGGGGCATAAGACCCAGTACTTC
TRBJ2-7 TRBD1 few TRBV20-1 CSARASGTGTYEQYF TGCAGTGCTAGAGCCTCCGGGACAGGGACCTACGAGCAGTACTTC
TRBJ1-5 NA NA TRBV19 CASSIGLGRDNQPQHF TGTGCCAGCAGTATAGGATTAGGCAGGGACAATCAGCCCCAGCATTTT
TRBJ2-1 NA NA TRBV3-1 CASSPGARSSYNEQFF TGTGCCAGCAGCCCAGGTGCCAGGAGCTCCTACAATGAGCAGTTCTTC
TRBJ1-2 NA NA TRBV10-3 CAISPGQDYGYIF TGTGCCATCAGTCCCGGTCAGGACTATGGCTACATCTTC
TRBJ2-3 NA NA TRBV7-3 CASSLRTRADTQYF TGTGCCAGCAGCCTACGGACCAGGGCAGATACGCAGTATTTT
TRBJ2-5 NA NA TRBV5-5 CASSWGGTDQETQYF TGTGCCAGCAGCTGGGGTGGGACGGATCAAGAGACCCAGTACTTC
TRBJ1-5 TRBD1 many TRBV3-1 CASSQGTGRNQPQHF TGTGCCAGCAGCCAAGGGACAGGGAGGAATCAGCCCCAGCATTTT